These T cell receptor beta chains were read from a single sample in a study of CD8+ T cells in alopecia areata. The protocol was immunoSEQ multiplex PCR, while the TCRdb copy is restricted to in-frame clones and leaves out a portion. The repertoire holds about 130,000 clones, 45% to 65% seen once, with roughly 15% in the top ten. The specimen was CD8+ T cells sorted from blood, collected at week 4, from a patient treated with tofacitinib. Receptors originate from a human donor with alopecia areata. Both conserved end residues are part of each CDR3. The D gene is left open where the match is weak. The listing skips clone size in some rows; elsewhere it reads once, few, many or a size class.

j_call v_call clone_size d_call cdr3_nt cdr3_aa
TRBJ2-1 TRBV29-1 few NA TGCAGCGTTGAGGGGGCCTACAATGAGCAGTTCTTC CSVEGAYNEQFF
TRBJ2-3 TRBV27 NA NA TGTGCCAGCAGTTTATGGGGTGCGACAGATACGCAGTATTTT CASSLWGATDTQYF
TRBJ2-2 TRBV27 NA TRBD1 TGTGCCAGCAGTTTGGGTTGGACAGGGTCCGGGGAGCTGTTTTTT CASSLGWTGSGELFF
TRBJ2-7 TRBV7-3 NA TRBD1 TGTGCCAGCAGCCAACCGGGACAGGGAGGCGAGCAGTACTTC CASSQPGQGGEQYF
TRBJ2-1 TRBV30 NA NA TGTGCCTGGACGGTAGGGAATGAGCAGTTCTTC CAWTVGNEQFF
TRBJ2-6 TRBV4-1 NA NA TGCGCCAGCAGCCTTAAGGAGGGGGCTGGGGCCAACGTCCTGACTTTC CASSLKEGAGANVLTF
TRBJ1-5 TRBV6-1 NA TRBD1 TGTGCCAGCACTGAAGGGACAGGGTGGCCCCAGCATTTT CASTEGTGWPQHF
TRBJ1-6 TRBV5-1 few NA TGCGCCAGCAGCTATGGGGGGAGATCACCCCTCCACTTT CASSYGGRSPLHF
TRBJ1-2 TRBV29-1 NA NA TGCAGCGTTACGGACAGTTATGGCTACACCTTC CSVTDSYGYTF
TRBJ1-5 TRBV5-6 NA TRBD1 TGTGCCAGCAGCTTCTGGACAGGGTACAATCAGCCCCAGCATTTT CASSFWTGYNQPQHF
TRBJ2-5 TRBV6-5 NA NA TGTGCCAGCGCCTGGTCCCGGAGGTACCAAGAGACCCAGTACTTC CASAWSRRYQETQYF